A selection of T cell receptor beta chains follows, all from one sample in a study of Ad26.COV2.S vaccination and SARS-CoV-2 variants. Clones were read by immunoSEQ multiplex PCR, and TCRdb kept only the in-frame ones, dropping some. The data show fewer than 500,000 clones, with 90% seen just once and 10% to 15% held by the top ten. The input for sequencing was peripheral blood, taken in a trial of Ad26.COV2.S vaccine versus placebo. The receptors derive from a person aged 18-60 years who received the Ad26.COV2.S COVID-19 vaccine or a placebo. CDR3s include the opening cysteine and the closing phenylalanine or tryptophan. The D gene is left open where the match is weak. Clone size is given for some rows only: seen once, a few or many times, or a class if the clone is expanded.

J: TRBJ1-3
size: -
D: -
V: TRBV7-2
DNA: TGTGCCAGCAGCTCACGGAGGGCCGGAAACACCATATATTTT
CDR3: CASSSRRAGNTIYF

J: TRBJ2-3
size: -
D: -
V: TRBV29-1
DNA: TGCAGCGTTGCCCTAGCCCTCCTGGATACGCAGTATTTT
CDR3: CSVALALLDTQYF

J: TRBJ1-5
size: -
D: -
V: TRBV10-3
DNA: TGTGCCATCAGTGAGTCGGGCAGACAGCCCCAGCATTTT
CDR3: CAISESGRQPQHF

J: TRBJ2-2
size: -
D: -
V: TRBV24-1
DNA: TGTGCCACCGGTCACGCAGGAGCGAACACCGGGGAGCTGTTTTTT
CDR3: CATGHAGANTGELFF

J: TRBJ2-1
size: -
D: TRBD2
V: TRBV9
DNA: TGTGCCAGCAGCGTCACACCACTGAGCGGGAGCTCCTACAATGAGCAGTTCTTC
CDR3: CASSVTPLSGSSYNEQFF

J: TRBJ1-1
size: once
D: -
V: TRBV29-1
DNA: TGCAGCGTTGACGGCGCAGGGAACACTGAAGCTTTCTTT
CDR3: CSVDGAGNTEAFF

J: TRBJ2-2
size: -
D: TRBD2
V: TRBV12-3/TRBV12-4
DNA: TGTGCCAGCAGCCAACCCCGGGGGGGCGGGCTGTTTTTT
CDR3: CASSQPRGGGLFF

J: TRBJ2-7
size: -
D: -
V: TRBV6-5
DNA: TGTGCCAGCAGATCGGGACTCGATTACGAGCAGTACTTC
CDR3: CASRSGLDYEQYF

J: TRBJ2-1
size: -
D: TRBD2
V: TRBV3-1/TRBV3-2
DNA: TGTGCCAGCAGCCAACCCGGGCAGCGGGATTACAATGAGCAGTTCTTC
CDR3: CASSQPGQRDYNEQFF

J: TRBJ2-1
size: few
D: -
V: TRBV11-2
DNA: TGTGCCAGCAGCTTAACCGGGGGGACAGTTGATGAGCAGTTCTTC
CDR3: CASSLTGGTVDEQFF

J: TRBJ2-2
size: -
D: -
V: TRBV11-3
DNA: TGTGCCAGCAGCACACAGACCGGAAATCTGTTTTTT
CDR3: CASSTQTGNLFF

J: TRBJ1-6
size: -
D: TRBD1
V: TRBV7-2
DNA: TGTGCCAGCAGCTCATGGACAGGGAAGAGTTCACCCCTCCACTTT
CDR3: CASSSWTGKSSPLHF

J: TRBJ2-2
size: -
D: TRBD1
V: TRBV7-3
DNA: TGTGCCAGCAGCCCAGGGGGTAACACCGGGGAGCTGTTTTTT
CDR3: CASSPGGNTGELFF

J: TRBJ2-1
size: once
D: TRBD2
V: TRBV27
DNA: TGTGCCAGCAGTATCCGGACTAGCGGGAGTTTGAATGAGCAGTTCTTC
CDR3: CASSIRTSGSLNEQFF

J: TRBJ2-7
size: -
D: TRBD2
V: TRBV7-2
DNA: TGTGCCAGCAGCTTATACAGCGGGAGCTACGAGCAGTACTTC
CDR3: CASSLYSGSYEQYF

J: TRBJ1-5
size: -
D: -
V: TRBV19
DNA: TGTGCCAGTAGTATAATGGGGACTAATAGCAATCAGCCCCAGCATTTT
CDR3: CASSIMGTNSNQPQHF

J: TRBJ2-1
size: -
D: -
V: TRBV21-1
DNA: TGTGCCAGCAGCAATTGTGACCCCTCGAAAAATGAGCAGTTCTTC
CDR3: CASSNCDPSKNEQFF